This T cell receptor beta chain derives from a study of OX40 agonist ivuxolimab in advanced cancers. Germline V gene sequence: CDR1 SGHAT, CDR2 FQNNGV. The CDR3 totals 15 residues. V was pared by 4 bases and J by 9 bases, with 14 bases of the junction left unmatched. Profiled with immunoSEQ multiplex PCR; TCRdb holds only in-frame clones, not every one. The table lists 15,000 to 20,000 clones, approximately 83% of them singletons. The TCR originated in an adult with an advanced solid tumor such as melanoma, head and neck, liver or kidney cancer. The source material was CD4+ or CD8+ T cells sorted from blood, sampled in a trial of the OX40 agonist ivuxolimab. The chain carries TRBV11-2 and TRBJ2-7, with 8 bases identical to TRBD1. The CDR3: CASSSPGQAQTRQYF. The CDR3 DNA reads TGTGCCAGCAGCTCGCCGGGACAGGCCCAAACGAGGCAGTACTTC.